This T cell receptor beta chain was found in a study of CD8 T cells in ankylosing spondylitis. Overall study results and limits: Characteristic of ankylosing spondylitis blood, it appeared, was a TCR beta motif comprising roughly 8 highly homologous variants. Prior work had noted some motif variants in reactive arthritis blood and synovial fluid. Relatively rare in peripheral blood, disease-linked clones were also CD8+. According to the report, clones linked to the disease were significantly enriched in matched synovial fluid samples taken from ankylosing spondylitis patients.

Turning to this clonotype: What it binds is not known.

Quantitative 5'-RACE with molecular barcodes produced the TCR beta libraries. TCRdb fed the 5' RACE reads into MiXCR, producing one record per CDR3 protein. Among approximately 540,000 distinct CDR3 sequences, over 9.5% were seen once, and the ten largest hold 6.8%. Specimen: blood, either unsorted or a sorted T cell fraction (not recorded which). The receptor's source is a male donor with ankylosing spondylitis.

CDR3 bases: TGCGCCAGCAGCCAAGATTTTGGGCTAGCGGAGGTGAGCTCCTACAATGAGCAGTTCTTC. Encoded protein: CASSQDFGLAEVSSYNEQFF. The V and J genes are TRBV4-1 and TRBJ2-1; 7 bases are shared with TRBD2. CDR1 MGHRA and CDR2 YSYEKL come from the germline V gene. The CDR3 has 20 residues. J lost 0 bases, V lost 0 bases, and 14 bases had no gene match.